This T cell receptor (beta chain) was sequenced during a study of T cell responses to AZD1222 COVID-19 vaccine. The V and J ends lost 0 bases and 3 bases, in that order; junction bases with no gene match: 5. The CDR3 is 16 residues long. From germline, CDR1 is WSHSY and CDR2 SAAADI. Overall study findings and caveats: The study reported that nearly half of spike-specific TCRs target unmutated variant regions.

Clones were read by immunoSEQ multiplex PCR, and TCRdb kept only the in-frame ones, dropping some. The sample lists over 70,000 clones, roughly 87% occurring once. Note on this clone: Its antigen is undetermined.

The chain has TRBV10-2 and TRBJ2-1, with 7 bases identical to TRBD2. The input for sequencing was peripheral blood, taken on day 0 of AZD1222 vaccination. This clonotype was obtained from an adult in good health. This CDR3 reads CASSESFGTNYNEQFF. The DNA for the CDR3 is TGCGCCAGCAGTGAGTCTTTCGGGACTAACTACAATGAGCAGTTCTTC.